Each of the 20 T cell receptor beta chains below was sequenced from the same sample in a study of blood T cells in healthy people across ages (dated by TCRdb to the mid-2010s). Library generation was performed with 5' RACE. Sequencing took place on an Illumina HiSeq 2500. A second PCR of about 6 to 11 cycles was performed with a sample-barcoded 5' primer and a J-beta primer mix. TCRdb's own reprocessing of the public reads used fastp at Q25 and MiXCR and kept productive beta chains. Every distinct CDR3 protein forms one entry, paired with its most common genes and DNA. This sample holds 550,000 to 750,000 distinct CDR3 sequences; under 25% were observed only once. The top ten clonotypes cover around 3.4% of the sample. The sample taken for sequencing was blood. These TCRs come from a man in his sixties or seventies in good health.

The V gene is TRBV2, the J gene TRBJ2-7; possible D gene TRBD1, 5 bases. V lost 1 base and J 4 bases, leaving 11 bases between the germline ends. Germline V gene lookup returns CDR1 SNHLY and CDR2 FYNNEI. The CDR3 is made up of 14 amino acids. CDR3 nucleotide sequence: TGTGCCAGCAGTGAAGACAGGACACCTTACGAGCAGTACTTC. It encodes CASSEDRTPYEQYF. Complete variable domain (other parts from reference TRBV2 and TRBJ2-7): EPEVTQTPSHQVTQMGQEVILRCVPISNHLYFYWYRQILGQKVEFLVSFYNNEISEKSEIFDDQFSVERPDGSNFTLKIRSTKLEDSAMYFCASSEDRTPYEQYFGPGTRLTVT.

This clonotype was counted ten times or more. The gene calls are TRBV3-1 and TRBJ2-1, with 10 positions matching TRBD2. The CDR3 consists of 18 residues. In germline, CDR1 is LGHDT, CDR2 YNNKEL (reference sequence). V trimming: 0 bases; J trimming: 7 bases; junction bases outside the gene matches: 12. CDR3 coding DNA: TGTGCCAGCAGCCAAGATTCCGGGCTAGCGGGAGTATCTAATGAGCAGTTCTTC. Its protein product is CASSQDSGLAGVSNEQFF.

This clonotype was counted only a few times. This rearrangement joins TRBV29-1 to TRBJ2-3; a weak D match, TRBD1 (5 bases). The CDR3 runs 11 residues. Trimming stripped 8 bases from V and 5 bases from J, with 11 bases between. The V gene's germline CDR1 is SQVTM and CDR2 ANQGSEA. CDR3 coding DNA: TGCAGCACCAGGGTGGAAGATACGCAGTATTTT. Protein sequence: CSTRVEDTQYF.

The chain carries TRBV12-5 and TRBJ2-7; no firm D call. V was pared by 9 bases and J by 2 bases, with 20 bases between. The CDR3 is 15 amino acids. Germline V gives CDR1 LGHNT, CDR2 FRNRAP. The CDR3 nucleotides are TGTGCTAGGCCCCTCCCGGCCAGGTGCACCTACGAGCAGTACTTC. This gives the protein CARPLPARCTYEQYF.

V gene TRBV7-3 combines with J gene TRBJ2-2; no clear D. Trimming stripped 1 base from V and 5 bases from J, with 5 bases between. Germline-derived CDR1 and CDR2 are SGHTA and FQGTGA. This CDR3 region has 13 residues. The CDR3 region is CASSLMATGELFF. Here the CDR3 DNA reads TGTGCCAGCAGCTTAATGGCTACCGGGGAGCTGTTTTTT.

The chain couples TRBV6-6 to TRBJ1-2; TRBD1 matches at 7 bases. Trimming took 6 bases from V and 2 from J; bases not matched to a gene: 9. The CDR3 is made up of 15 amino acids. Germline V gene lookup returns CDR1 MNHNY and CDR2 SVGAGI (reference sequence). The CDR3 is CASREGAKINYGYTF. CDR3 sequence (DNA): TGTGCCAGCAGAGAGGGGGCTAAAATCAACTATGGCTACACCTTC.

The CDR3 is CSASPLAPNTGELFF. The CDR3 region has the DNA TGCAGTGCTAGTCCCCTAGCGCCTAACACCGGGGAGCTGTTTTTT. The chain employs TRBV20-1 and TRBJ2-2, with D tentatively TRBD2 (6 bases). CDR1 DFQATT and CDR2 SNEGSKA come from the germline V gene (reference sequence). Between the trimmed V and J ends, which lost 3 bases and 2 bases, there was a span of 13 bases. The CDR3 length is 15 residues.

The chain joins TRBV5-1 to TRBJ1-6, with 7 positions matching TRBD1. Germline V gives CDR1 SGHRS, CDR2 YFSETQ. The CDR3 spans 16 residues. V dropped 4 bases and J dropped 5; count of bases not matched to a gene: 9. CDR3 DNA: TGCGCCAGCAGCCCAACAGGGGCCGGAGATAATTCACCCCTCCACTTT. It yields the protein CASSPTGAGDNSPLHF.

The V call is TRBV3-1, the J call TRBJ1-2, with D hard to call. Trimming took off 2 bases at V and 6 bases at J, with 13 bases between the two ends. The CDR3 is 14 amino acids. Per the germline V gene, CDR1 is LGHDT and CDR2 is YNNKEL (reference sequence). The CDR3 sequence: CASSQSVPRDGYTF. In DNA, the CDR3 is TGTGCCAGCAGCCAATCAGTGCCAAGGGATGGCTACACCTTC. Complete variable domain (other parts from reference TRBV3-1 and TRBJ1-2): DTAVSQTPKYLVTQMGNDKSIKCEQNLGHDTMYWYKQDSKKFLKIMFSYNNKELIINETVPNRFSPKSPDKAHLNLHINSLELGDSAVYFCASSQSVPRDGYTFGSGTRLTVV.

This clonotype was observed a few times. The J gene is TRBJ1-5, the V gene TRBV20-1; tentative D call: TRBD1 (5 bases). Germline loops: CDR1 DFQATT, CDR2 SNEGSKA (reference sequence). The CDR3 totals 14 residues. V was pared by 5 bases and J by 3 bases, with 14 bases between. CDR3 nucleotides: TGCAGTGCTCGGGCGGGGACCAACAATCAGCCCCAGCATTTT. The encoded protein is CSARAGTNNQPQHF.

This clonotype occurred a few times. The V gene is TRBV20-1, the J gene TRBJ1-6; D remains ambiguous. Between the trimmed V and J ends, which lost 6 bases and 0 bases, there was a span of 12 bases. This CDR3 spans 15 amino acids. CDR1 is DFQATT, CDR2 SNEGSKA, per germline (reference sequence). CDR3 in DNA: TGCAGTGCGTCGGATAGAAGCTCCTATAATTCACCCCTCCACTTT. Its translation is CSASDRSSYNSPLHF.

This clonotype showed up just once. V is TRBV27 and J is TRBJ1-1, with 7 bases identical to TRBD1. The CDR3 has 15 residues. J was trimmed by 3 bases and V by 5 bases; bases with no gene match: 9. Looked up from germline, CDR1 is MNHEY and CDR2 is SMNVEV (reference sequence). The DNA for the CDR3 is TGTGCCAGCAGTCGACAGGGCCAGATGGACACTGAAGCTTTCTTT. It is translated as CASSRQGQMDTEAFF.

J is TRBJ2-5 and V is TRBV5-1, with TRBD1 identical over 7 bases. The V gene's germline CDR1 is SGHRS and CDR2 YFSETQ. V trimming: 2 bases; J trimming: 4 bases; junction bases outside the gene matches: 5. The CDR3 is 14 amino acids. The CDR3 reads CASSFTGEGETQYF. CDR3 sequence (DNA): TGCGCCAGCAGCTTTACAGGGGAAGGAGAGACCCAGTACTTC.

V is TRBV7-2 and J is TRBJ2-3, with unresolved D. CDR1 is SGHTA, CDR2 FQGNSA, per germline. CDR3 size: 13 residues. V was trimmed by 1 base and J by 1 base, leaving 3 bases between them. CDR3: CASSLERTDTQYF. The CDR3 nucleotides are TGTGCCAGCAGCTTAGAACGCACAGATACGCAGTATTTT.

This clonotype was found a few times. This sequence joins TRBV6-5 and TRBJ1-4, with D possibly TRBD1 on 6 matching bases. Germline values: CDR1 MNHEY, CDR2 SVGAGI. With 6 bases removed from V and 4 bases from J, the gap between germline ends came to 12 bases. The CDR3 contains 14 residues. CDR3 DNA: TGTGCCAGCAGGCAACAGGGATTTAATGAAAAACTGTTTTTT. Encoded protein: CASRQQGFNEKLFF.

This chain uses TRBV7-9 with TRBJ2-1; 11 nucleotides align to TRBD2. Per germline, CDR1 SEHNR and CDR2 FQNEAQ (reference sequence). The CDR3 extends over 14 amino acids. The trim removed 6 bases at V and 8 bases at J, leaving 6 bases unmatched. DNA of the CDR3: TGTGCCAGCAGTGAACTAGCGGGAGTATATGAGCAGTTCTTC. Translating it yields CASSELAGVYEQFF.

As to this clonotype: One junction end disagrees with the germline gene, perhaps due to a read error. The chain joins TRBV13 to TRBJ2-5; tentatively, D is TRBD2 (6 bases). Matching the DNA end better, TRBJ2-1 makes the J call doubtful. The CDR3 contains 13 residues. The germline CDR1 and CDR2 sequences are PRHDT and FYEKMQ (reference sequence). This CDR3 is CDSSLAARNEQFF. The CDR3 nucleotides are TGTGACAGCAGCTTAGCGGCGCGGAATGAGCAGTTCTTC.

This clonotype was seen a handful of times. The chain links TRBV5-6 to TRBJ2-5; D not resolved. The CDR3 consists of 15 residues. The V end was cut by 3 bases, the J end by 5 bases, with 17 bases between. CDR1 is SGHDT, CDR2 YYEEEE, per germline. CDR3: CASSSRPSPTETQYF. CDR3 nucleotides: TGTGCCAGCAGCTCGCGGCCTTCACCAACGGAGACCCAGTACTTC.

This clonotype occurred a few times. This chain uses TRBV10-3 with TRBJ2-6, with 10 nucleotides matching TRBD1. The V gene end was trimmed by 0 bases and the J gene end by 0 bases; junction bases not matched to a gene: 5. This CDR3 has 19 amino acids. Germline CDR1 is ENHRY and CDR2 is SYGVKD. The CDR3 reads CAISESGQGTASGANVLTF. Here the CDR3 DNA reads TGTGCCATCAGTGAGTCGGGACAGGGGACCGCCTCTGGGGCCAACGTCCTGACTTTC.

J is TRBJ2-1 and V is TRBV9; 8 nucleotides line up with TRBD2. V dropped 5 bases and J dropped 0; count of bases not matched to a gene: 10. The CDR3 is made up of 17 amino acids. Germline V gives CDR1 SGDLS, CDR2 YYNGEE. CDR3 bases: TGTGCCAGCAGTCGGACTAGCCCTCAGAGCTCCTACAATGAGCAGTTCTTC. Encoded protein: CASSRTSPQSSYNEQFF.